These 11 T cell receptor beta chains originate from one sample sequenced in a study of cytomegalovirus exposure and HLA in healthy donors. Primers included in the PCR were 60 Vbeta and 13 Jbeta primers. Clones were read by immunoSEQ multiplex PCR, and TCRdb kept only the in-frame ones, dropping some. Found here are approximately 130,000 clones, more than 75% of them singletons; the top ten hold roughly 8.2%. Sequences were obtained from PBMCs. These receptors all stem from a woman between 45 and 60 years old in good health and CMV-seropositive.

The rearrangement uses TRBV6-4 and TRBJ2-6; weak D call: TRBD1 (5 bases). The CDR3 is made up of 18 amino acids. Looked up from germline, CDR1 is MRHNA and CDR2 is SNTAGT. Trimming took off 0 bases at V and 0 bases at J, with 12 bases between the two ends. The CDR3 DNA is TGTGCCAGCAGTGACTCCGCAGGGCCACTCTCTGGGGCCAACGTCCTGACTTTC. This gives the protein CASSDSAGPLSGANVLTF.

The chain joins TRBV28 to TRBJ2-1; tentative D call: TRBD2 (5 bases). Trimming took 10 bases from V and 5 from J, leaving 18 bases between them. The CDR3 runs to 14 residues. CDR1 is MDHEN and CDR2 is SYDVKM in the germline V gene. The CDR3 DNA sequence: TGTGCCATCCGTTCGGGATACACTAACAATGAGCAGTTCTTC. It yields the protein CAIRSGYTNNEQFF. The whole variable domain, filled in from reference TRBV28 and TRBJ2-1, reads DVKVTQSSRYLVKRTGEKVFLECVQDMDHENMFWYRQDPGLGLRLIYFSYDVKMKEKGDIPEGYSVSREKKERFSLILESASTNQTSMYLCAIRSGYTNNEQFFGPGTRLTVL.

The V call is TRBV18, the J call TRBJ2-1, with 8 bases aligning to TRBD2. CDR1 and CDR2 from the germline V gene are KGHSH and LQKENI. The trim removed 0 bases at V and 6 bases at J, leaving 13 bases unmatched. This CDR3 contains 18 residues. Here the CDR3 reads CASSPPPSAGVYLNEQFF. The CDR3 DNA sequence: TGTGCCAGCTCACCACCCCCCTCAGCGGGGGTTTACCTCAATGAGCAGTTCTTC.

The rearrangement joins TRBV6-5 to TRBJ1-6; D is unresolved. This CDR3 contains 13 residues. Germline V gene lookup returns CDR1 MNHEY and CDR2 SVGAGI. Trimming cost V 2 bases and J 9 bases, with 8 bases left between them. CDR3 residues: CASSYARASPLHF. The CDR3 DNA reads as TGTGCCAGCAGTTACGCGAGGGCTTCACCCCTCCACTTT.

The chain joins TRBV9 to TRBJ2-1, with 16 bases that match TRBD2. V shed 0 bases and J 8 bases; nucleotides not matched to a gene: 8. The CDR3 consists of 18 residues. Looked up from germline, CDR1 is SGDLS and CDR2 is YYNGEE. CDR3 residues: CASSVGPGLAGGRDEQFF. The CDR3, as DNA: TGTGCCAGCAGCGTAGGCCCGGGACTAGCGGGGGGGCGGGATGAGCAGTTCTTC.

The J gene is TRBJ1-1, the V gene TRBV7-9; no clear D gene. The CDR3 is 15 amino acids. V lost 6 bases to trimming and J lost 3 bases, with 17 bases between them. The germline V gene encodes CDR1 SEHNR and CDR2 FQNEAQ (reference sequence). CDR3 residues: CASSPDWFPDTEAFF. The CDR3 DNA is TGTGCCAGCAGTCCCGATTGGTTCCCGGACACTGAAGCTTTCTTT.

The chain couples TRBV29-1 to TRBJ2-6, with 10 bases fitting TRBD1. J was trimmed by 12 bases and V by 6 bases; bases with no gene match: 8. This CDR3 is built from 13 residues. CDR1 is SQVTM, CDR2 ANQGSEA, per germline. In nucleotides, the CDR3 is TGCAGCGTCGACGTGGGACAGGGGAGCGTCCTGACTTTC. It codes for CSVDVGQGSVLTF.

This clone was found a few times. The same CDR3 also results from other DNA sequences found in this sample. The chain has TRBV27 and TRBJ1-2, with 9 nucleotides matching TRBD1. V was clipped by 4 bases and J by 7 bases; unmatched bases: 13. The CDR3 is 16 amino acids. Germline-derived CDR1 and CDR2 are MNHEY and SMNVEV (reference sequence). The CDR3 here is CASSYPRRQGGFGYTF. In DNA, the CDR3 is TGTGCCAGCAGTTATCCAAGACGACAGGGGGGTTTTGGCTACACCTTC.

The chain couples TRBV7-9 to TRBJ1-5; no clear D gene. This CDR3 comprises 12 residues. The V gene's germline CDR1 is SEHNR and CDR2 FQNEAQ (reference sequence). V was clipped by 8 bases and J by 0 bases, with 5 bases between them. CDR3 sequence (DNA): TGTGCCAGCGCAGATAGCAATCAGCCCCAGCATTTT. Its translation is CASADSNQPQHF.

The chain joins TRBV19 to TRBJ1-3, with a tentative D call TRBD1 (6 bases). The CDR3 extends over 15 amino acids. V shed 7 bases and J shed 0 bases, with 13 bases lying between them. CDR1 and CDR2 (germline): LNHDA, SQIVND (reference sequence). CDR3: CASTVLDSSGNTIYF. In DNA form, the CDR3 reads TGTGCCAGTACCGTATTGGACAGCTCTGGAAACACCATATATTTT.

The gene calls are TRBV29-1 and TRBJ2-5; TRBD2 is a possible D gene (6 bases). The germline CDR1 and CDR2 sequences are SQVTM and ANQGSEA. With 4 bases removed from V and 7 bases from J, the gap between germline ends came to 19 bases. The CDR3 has 14 residues. The CDR3 spells CSVGSPRDSTTQYF. In DNA, the CDR3 is TGCAGCGTTGGCTCCCCGAGGGACTCGACGACCCAGTACTTC.